The clone carrying this T cell receptor beta chain was picked up a small number of times. Its antigen is not known. This CDR3 is 16 amino acids long. Trimming took 3 bases from V and 5 from J; bases not matched to a gene: 7. The V gene's germline CDR1 is MGHRA and CDR2 YSYEKL. The sample belongs to a study of memory CD8 T cells in hepatitis C reinfection. Study in general: Chronic HCV followed reinfection in two donors who cleared primary infection. Pre-reinfection sampling occurred 55 to 20 weeks ahead of detected reinfection. Whole-study results and caveats: With about 5 donors, public clonotype conclusions could not be definitive.

Here immunoSEQ multiplex PCR was the method, and the copy in TCRdb shows in-frame clones only, minus some. The sample includes 45,000 to 65,000 clones, roughly 90% seen only once; the top ten take around 1%. Time point meaning: pre-reinfection, 55 to 20 weeks before reinfection detection. TCR sequencing was done directly ex vivo on sorted cells, without expansion in vitro. Donors came from people who inject drugs enrolled in HEPCO, Canada. The gene calls are TRBV4-1 and TRBJ1-5; 10 bases align to TRBD1. The receptor was isolated from a man aged 18 to 30 with hepatitis C virus infection. The sample comprised naive CD8+ T cells sorted from blood. CDR3 nucleotide sequence: TGCGCCAGCAGCCAGGGACAGGGGCTCGAGGATCAGCCCCAGCATTTT. Protein: CASSQGQGLEDQPQHF.